Sequencing of this TCR beta chain was carried out in a study of T cells in Graves' hyperthyroidism and ophthalmopathy. Study-wide points: Blood also showed most of the thyroid clonotypes that were expanded above 0.001.

The CDR3 loop spans 14 amino acids. V was clipped by 0 bases and J by 10 bases, with 13 bases between them. Germline V gives CDR1 DFQATT, CDR2 SNEGSKA (reference sequence). This clonotype was counted between two and nine times. What it binds is not known. Regions amplified from RNA transcripts were the TCR beta CDR3 regions. Initially, a first-round RT-PCR of the TCR CDR3 employed the HTBI primer set. TCRdb independently ran MiXCR on the multiplex PCR reads; one entry per CDR3 protein. The sample lists around 300,000 distinct CDR3 sequences, roughly an eighth seen once, with approximately 7.9% in the top ten.

Input material: blood. The sequence was collected from a woman aged 40 to 50 with Graves' hyperthyroidism. The chain combines TRBV20-1 with TRBJ1-6, with D perhaps TRBD1 (5 bases). The CDR3 region has the DNA TGCAGTGCTAGAGATAAGCCAGGGACCTCACCCCTCCACTTT. The encoded protein is CSARDKPGTSPLHF.